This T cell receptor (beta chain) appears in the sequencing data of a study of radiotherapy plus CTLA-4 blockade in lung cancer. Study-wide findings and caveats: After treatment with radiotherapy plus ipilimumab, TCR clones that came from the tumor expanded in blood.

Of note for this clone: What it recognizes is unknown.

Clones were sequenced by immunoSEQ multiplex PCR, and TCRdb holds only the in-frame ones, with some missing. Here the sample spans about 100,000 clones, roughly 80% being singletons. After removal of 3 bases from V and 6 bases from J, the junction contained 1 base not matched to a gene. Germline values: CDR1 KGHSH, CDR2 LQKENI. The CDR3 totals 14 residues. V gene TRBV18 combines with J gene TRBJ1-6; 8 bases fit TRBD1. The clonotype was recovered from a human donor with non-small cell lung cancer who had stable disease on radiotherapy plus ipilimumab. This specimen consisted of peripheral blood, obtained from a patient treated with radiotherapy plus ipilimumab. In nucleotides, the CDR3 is TGTGCCAGCTCACCCGACAGGGGTAATTCACCCCTCCACTTT. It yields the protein CASSPDRGNSPLHF.